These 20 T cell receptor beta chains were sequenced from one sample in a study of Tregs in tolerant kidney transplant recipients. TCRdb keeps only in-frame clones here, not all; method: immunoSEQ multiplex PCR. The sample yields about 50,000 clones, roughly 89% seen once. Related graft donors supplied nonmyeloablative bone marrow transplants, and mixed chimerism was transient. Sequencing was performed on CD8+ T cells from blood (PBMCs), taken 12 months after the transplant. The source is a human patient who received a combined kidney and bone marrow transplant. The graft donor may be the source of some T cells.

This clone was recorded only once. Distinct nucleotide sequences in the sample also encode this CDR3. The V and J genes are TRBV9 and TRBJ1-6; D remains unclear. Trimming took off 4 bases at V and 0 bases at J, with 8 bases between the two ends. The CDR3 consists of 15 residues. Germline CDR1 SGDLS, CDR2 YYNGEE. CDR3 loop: CASSSDSSYNSPLHF. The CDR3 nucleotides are TGTGCCAGCAGCTCTGATAGCTCCTATAATTCACCCCTCCACTTT.

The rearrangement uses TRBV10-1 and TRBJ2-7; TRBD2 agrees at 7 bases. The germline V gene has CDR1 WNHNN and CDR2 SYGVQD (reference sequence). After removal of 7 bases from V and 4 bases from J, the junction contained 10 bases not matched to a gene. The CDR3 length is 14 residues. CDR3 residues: CASTLGLTIYEQYF. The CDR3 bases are TGCGCCAGCACCCTGGGACTAACCATATACGAGCAGTACTTC.

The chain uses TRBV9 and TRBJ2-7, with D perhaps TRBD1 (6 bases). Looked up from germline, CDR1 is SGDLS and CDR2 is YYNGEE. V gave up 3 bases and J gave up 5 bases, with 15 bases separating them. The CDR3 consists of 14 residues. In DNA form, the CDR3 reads TGTGCCAGCAGCGCTACAGGGTTGCTAGACGAGCAGTACTTC. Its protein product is CASSATGLLDEQYF.

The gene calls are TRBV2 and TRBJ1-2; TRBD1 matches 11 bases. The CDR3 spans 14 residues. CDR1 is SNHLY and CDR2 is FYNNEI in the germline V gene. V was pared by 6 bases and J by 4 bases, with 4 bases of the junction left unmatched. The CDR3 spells CASSPGQGAYGYTF. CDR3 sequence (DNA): TGTGCCAGCAGCCCCGGACAGGGGGCCTATGGCTACACCTTC.

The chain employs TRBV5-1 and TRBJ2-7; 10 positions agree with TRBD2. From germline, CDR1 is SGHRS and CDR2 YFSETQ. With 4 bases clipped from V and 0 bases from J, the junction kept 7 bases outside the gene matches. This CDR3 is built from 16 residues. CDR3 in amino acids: CASSIGLAVSSYEQYF. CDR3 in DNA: TGCGCCAGCAGCATAGGACTAGCGGTTAGCTCCTACGAGCAGTACTTC.

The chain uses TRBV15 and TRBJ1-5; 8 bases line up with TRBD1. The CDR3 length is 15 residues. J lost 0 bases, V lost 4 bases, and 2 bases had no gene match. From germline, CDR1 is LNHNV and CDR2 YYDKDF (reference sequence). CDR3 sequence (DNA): TGTGCCACCAGCATTGACAGGGGTAGCAATCAGCCCCAGCATTTT. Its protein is CATSIDRGSNQPQHF. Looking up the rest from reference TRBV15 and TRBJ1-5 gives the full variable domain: DAMVIQNPRYQVTQFGKPVTLSCSQTLNHNVMYWYQQKSSQAPKLLFHYYDKDFNNEADTPDNFQSRRPNTSFCFLDIRSPGLGDTAMYLCATSIDRGSNQPQHFGDGTRLSIL.

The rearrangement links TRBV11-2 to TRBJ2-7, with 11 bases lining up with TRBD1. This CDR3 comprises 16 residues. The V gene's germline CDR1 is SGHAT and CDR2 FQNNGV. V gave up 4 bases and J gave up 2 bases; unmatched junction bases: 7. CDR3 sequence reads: CASSYPTGQGAYEQYF. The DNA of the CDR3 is TGTGCCAGCAGCTATCCTACGGGACAGGGGGCCTACGAGCAGTACTTC.

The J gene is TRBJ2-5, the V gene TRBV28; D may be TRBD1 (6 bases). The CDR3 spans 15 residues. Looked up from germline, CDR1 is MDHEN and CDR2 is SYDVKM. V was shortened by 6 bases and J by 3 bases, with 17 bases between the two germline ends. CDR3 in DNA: TGTGCCAGCAGAAATAACCGGGACACTAAAGAGACCCAGTACTTC. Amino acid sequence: CASRNNRDTKETQYF.

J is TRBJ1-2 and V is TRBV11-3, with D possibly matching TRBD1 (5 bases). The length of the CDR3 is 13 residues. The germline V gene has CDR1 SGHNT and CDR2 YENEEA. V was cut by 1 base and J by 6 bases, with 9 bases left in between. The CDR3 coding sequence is TGTGCCAGCAGCTTAGTCCAGGGCCATGGCTACACCTTC. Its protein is CASSLVQGHGYTF.

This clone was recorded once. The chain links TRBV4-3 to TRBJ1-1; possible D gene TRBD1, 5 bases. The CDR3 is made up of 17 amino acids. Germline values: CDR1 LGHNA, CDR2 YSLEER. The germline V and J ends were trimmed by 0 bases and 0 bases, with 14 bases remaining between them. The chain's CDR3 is CASSQDRAGIMNTEAFF. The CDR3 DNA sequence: TGCGCCAGCAGCCAAGACCGGGCAGGGATTATGAACACTGAAGCTTTCTTT.

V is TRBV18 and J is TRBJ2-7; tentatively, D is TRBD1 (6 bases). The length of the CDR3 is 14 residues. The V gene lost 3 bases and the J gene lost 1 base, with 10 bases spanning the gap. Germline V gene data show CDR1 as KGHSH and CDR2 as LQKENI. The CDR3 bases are TGTGCCAGCTCACCTCAAGGGGGTTCCTACGAGCAGTACTTC. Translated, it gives CASSPQGGSYEQYF.

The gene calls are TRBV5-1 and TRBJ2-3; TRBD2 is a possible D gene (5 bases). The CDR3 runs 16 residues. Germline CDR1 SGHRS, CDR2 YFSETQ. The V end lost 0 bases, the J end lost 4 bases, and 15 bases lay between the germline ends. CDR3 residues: CASSLEEVGPPDTQYF. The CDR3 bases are TGCGCCAGCAGCTTGGAGGAGGTCGGACCACCAGATACGCAGTATTTT.

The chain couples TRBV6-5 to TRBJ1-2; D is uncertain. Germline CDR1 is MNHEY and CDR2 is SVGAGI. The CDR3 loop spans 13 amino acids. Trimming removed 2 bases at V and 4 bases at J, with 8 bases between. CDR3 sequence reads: CASSYADFYGYTF. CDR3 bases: TGTGCCAGCAGTTACGCTGACTTCTATGGCTACACCTTC.

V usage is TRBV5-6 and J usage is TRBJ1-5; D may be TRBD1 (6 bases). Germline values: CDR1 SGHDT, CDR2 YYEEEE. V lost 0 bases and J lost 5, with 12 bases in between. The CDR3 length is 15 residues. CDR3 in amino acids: CASSLGAGVDQPQHF. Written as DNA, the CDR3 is TGTGCCAGCAGCTTGGGGGCAGGGGTGGATCAGCCCCAGCATTTT.

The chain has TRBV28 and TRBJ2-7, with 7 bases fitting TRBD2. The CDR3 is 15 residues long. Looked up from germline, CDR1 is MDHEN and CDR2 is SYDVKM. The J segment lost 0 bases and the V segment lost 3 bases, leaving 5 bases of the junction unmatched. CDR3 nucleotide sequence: TGTGCCAGCAGTTTCCGCGGACTAGTCTCCTACGAGCAGTACTTC. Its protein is CASSFRGLVSYEQYF.

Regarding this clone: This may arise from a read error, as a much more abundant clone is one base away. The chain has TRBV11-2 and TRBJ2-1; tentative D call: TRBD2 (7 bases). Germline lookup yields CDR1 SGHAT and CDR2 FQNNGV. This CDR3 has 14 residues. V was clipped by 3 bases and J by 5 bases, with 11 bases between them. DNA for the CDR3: TGTGCCAGCAGCTTGGGGGGGGCCCACAATGAGCAGTTCTTC. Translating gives CASSLGGAHNEQFF.

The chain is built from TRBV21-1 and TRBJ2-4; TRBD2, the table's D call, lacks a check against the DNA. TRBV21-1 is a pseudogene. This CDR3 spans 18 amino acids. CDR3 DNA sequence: TGTGCCAGCAGCAGAAGGACTAGCGGGAGTGTCGGCAAAAACATTCAGTACTTC. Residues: CASSRRTSGSVGKNIQYF.

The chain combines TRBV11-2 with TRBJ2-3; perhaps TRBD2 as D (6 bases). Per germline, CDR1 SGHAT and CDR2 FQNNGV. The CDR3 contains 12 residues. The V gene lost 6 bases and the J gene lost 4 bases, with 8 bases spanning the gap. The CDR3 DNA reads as TGTGCCAGCAGTGGAGGGCCAGATACGCAGTATTTT. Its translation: CASSGGPDTQYF.

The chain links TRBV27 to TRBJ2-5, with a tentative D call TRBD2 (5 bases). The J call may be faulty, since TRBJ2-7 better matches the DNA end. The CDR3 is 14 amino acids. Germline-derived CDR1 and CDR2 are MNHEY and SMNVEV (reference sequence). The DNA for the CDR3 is TGTGCCAGCAGCCTCGTTAGCGCGCGGTACGAGCAGTACTTC. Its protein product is CASSLVSARYEQYF.

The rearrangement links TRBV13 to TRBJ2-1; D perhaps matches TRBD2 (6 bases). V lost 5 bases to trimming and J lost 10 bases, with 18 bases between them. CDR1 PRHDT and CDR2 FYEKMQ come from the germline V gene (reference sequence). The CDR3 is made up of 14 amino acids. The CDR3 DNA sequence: TGTGCCAGCAGCAGTGGGGAGGAGGTGGACGAGCAGTTCTTC. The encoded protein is CASSSGEEVDEQFF.